These 12 T cell receptor beta chains were all obtained from the same sample, sequenced in a study of control samples from healthy donors and cancer patients. The method was immunoSEQ multiplex PCR; TCRdb's version includes in-frame clones alone and lacks a portion of them. This table holds around 230,000 clones, over 90% found once. The sample taken for sequencing was blood. The receptors shown here come from a man in his forties or fifties in good health.

This chain uses TRBV5-1 with TRBJ2-7; D not certain. Germline lookup yields CDR1 SGHRS and CDR2 YFSETQ. Trimming took off 4 bases at V and 0 bases at J, with 17 bases between the two ends. The CDR3 runs 16 residues. For the CDR3, the DNA is TGCGCCAGCAGCCCCAGAGGCCATCTCACCTCCTACGAGCAGTACTTC. Its translation is CASSPRGHLTSYEQYF.

The CDR3 is CASSRRAGASTGELFF. The CDR3 coding sequence is TGTGCCAGCAGCCGGAGGGCGGGGGCCTCGACCGGGGAGCTGTTTTTT. The gene calls are TRBV7-2 and TRBJ2-2; D perhaps matches TRBD2 (7 bases). The CDR3 runs to 16 residues. Between the trimmed V and J ends, which lost 5 bases and 5 bases, there was a span of 18 bases. Per the germline V gene, CDR1 is SGHTA and CDR2 is FQGNSA.

The rearrangement joins TRBV9 to TRBJ2-7; D not resolved. Germline CDR1 SGDLS, CDR2 YYNGEE. Trimming took 0 bases from V and 6 from J, leaving 10 bases between them. The CDR3 totals 13 residues. The DNA of the CDR3 is TGTGCCAGCAGCGTAGGTCAGTGGTCCGAGCAGTACTTC. Protein product: CASSVGQWSEQYF.

The V call is TRBV28, the J call TRBJ1-2, with D tentatively TRBD1 (5 bases). The germline V gene encodes CDR1 MDHEN and CDR2 SYDVKM. This CDR3 contains 13 residues. V gave up 1 base and J gave up 3 bases, with 6 bases separating them. This CDR3 is CASSLLQDYGYTF. The DNA for the CDR3 is TGTGCCAGCAGTTTATTACAGGACTATGGCTACACCTTC.

This rearrangement joins TRBV5-1 to TRBJ2-7; TRBD1 aligns across 10 bases. CDR1 SGHRS and CDR2 YFSETQ come from the germline V gene. The CDR3 consists of 13 residues. The V gene end was trimmed by 3 bases and the J gene end by 6 bases; junction bases not matched to a gene: 3. This CDR3 reads CASSWGTGVEQYF. The CDR3, as DNA: TGCGCCAGCAGCTGGGGGACAGGGGTCGAGCAGTACTTC.

The chain recombines TRBV7-8 with TRBJ2-7, with D unclear. Between the trimmed V and J ends, which lost 5 bases and 3 bases, there was a span of 8 bases. Germline V gives CDR1 SGHVS, CDR2 FQNEAQ. This CDR3 has 12 amino acids. CDR3 bases: TGTGCCAGCAGCCCGTCGCACTACGAGCAGTACTTC. This codes for CASSPSHYEQYF.

CDR3: CSAPWGYGYTF. The DNA of the CDR3 is TGCAGCGCCCCTTGGGGCTATGGCTACACCTTC. This chain links TRBV29-1 with TRBJ1-2; D ambiguous. CDR1 and CDR2 (germline): SQVTM, ANQGSEA. The CDR3 runs 11 residues. V dropped 7 bases and J dropped 4 bases, with 10 bases sitting between them.

The chain employs TRBV5-6 and TRBJ1-2, with D possibly being TRBD1 (6 bases). Deletions cut 4 bases from V and 5 bases from J, with 9 bases between. The CDR3 totals 12 residues. The V gene's germline CDR1 is SGHDT and CDR2 YYEEEE. The CDR3 DNA follows: TGTGCCAGCAGCATGCAGGGGTATGGCTACACCTTC. This translates into CASSMQGYGYTF.

This chain connects TRBV14 to TRBJ2-1, with D unclear. In germline, CDR1 is SGHDN, CDR2 FVKESK. The V end lost 4 bases, the J end lost 6 bases, and 7 bases lay between the germline ends. The CDR3 runs 12 residues. CDR3 DNA: TGTGCCAGCAGCCCCCATCGCAATGAGCAGTTCTTC. Protein product: CASSPHRNEQFF.

V is TRBV5-1 and J is TRBJ1-6; no clear D gene. Trimming shortened V by 4 bases and J by 0 bases, and 11 bases separated the two germline ends. The CDR3 length is 16 residues. Germline V gives CDR1 SGHRS, CDR2 YFSETQ. The DNA for the CDR3 is TGCGCCAGCAGCCCCGGCGGGAGCTCCTATAATTCACCCCTCCACTTT. The encoded protein is CASSPGGSSYNSPLHF.

This clone was detected a few times. J is TRBJ2-7 and V is TRBV12-5, with 8 bases that match TRBD1. V trimming: 9 bases; J trimming: 3 bases; junction bases outside the gene matches: 7. CDR1 and CDR2 from the germline V gene are LGHNT and FRNRAP. The length of the CDR3 is 13 residues. CDR3 residues: CASARGLSYEQYF. The DNA of the CDR3 is TGTGCTAGCGCCAGGGGGCTGAGCTACGAGCAGTACTTC.

The chain employs TRBV29-1 and TRBJ2-7, with a tentative D call TRBD1 (6 bases). Germline CDR1 reads SQVTM; CDR2 reads ANQGSEA. The CDR3 extends over 12 amino acids. Between the trimmed V and J ends, which lost 6 bases and 4 bases, there was a span of 13 bases. The CDR3 region has the DNA TGCAGCGTCCGACAGGAATGGTACGAGCAGTACTTC. This translates into CSVRQEWYEQYF.